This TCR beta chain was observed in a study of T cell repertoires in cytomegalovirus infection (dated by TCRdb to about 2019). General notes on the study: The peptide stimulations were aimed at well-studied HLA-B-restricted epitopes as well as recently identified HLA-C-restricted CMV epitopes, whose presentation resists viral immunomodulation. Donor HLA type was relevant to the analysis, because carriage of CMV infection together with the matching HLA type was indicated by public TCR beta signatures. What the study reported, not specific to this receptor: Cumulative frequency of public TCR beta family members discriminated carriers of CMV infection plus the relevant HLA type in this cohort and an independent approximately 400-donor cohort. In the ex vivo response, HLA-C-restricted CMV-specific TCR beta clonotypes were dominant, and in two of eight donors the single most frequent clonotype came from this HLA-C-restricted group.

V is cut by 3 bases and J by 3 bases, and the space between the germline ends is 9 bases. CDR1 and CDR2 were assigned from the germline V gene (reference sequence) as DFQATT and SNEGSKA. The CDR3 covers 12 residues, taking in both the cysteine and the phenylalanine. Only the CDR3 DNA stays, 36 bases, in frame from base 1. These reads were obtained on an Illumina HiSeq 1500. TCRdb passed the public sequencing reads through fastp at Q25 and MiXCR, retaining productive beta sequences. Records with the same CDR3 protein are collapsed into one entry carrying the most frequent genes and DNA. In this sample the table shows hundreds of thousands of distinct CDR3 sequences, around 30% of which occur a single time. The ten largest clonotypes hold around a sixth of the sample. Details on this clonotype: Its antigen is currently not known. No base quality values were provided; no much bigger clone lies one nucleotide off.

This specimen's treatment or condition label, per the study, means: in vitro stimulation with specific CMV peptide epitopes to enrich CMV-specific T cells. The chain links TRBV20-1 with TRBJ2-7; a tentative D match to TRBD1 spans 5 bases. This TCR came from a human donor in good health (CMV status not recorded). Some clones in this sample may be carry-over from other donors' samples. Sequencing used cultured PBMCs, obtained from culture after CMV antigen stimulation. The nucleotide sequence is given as TGCAGTGCTAGTTTCAGGGTCTACGAGCAGTACTTC. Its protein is CSASFRVYEQYF.